This TCR beta chain was profiled in a study of blood T cell repertoires in COVID-19. Study summary: Samples came from the United States, Italy and Spain, spanning acute and convalescent COVID-19. The analysed material was cDNA or gDNA that came from T cells, B-cell-depleted T cells, or PBMCs.

Trimming took off 8 bases at V and 8 bases at J, with 7 bases between the two ends. The CDR3 consists of 10 residues. The germline V gene has CDR1 MNHNY and CDR2 SVGAGI (reference sequence). Per the authors' pipeline: Nucleated cell counts were estimated from reference gene primer amplification. Assay: immunoSEQ multiplex PCR; the TCRdb copy retains only in-frame clones and omits some. Clone size and the V and J calls come from that table; the DNA yielded D and trimming. The sample contains 60,000 to 70,000 clones, 65% to 90% of which appear only once. The receptor comes from a man older than 75 with acute or convalescent COVID-19. Specimen: peripheral blood. The chain carries TRBV6-6 and TRBJ2-1; D call uncertain. DNA for the CDR3: TGTGCCAGCGTGGGCGATGAGCAGTTCTTC. Protein: CASVGDEQFF.